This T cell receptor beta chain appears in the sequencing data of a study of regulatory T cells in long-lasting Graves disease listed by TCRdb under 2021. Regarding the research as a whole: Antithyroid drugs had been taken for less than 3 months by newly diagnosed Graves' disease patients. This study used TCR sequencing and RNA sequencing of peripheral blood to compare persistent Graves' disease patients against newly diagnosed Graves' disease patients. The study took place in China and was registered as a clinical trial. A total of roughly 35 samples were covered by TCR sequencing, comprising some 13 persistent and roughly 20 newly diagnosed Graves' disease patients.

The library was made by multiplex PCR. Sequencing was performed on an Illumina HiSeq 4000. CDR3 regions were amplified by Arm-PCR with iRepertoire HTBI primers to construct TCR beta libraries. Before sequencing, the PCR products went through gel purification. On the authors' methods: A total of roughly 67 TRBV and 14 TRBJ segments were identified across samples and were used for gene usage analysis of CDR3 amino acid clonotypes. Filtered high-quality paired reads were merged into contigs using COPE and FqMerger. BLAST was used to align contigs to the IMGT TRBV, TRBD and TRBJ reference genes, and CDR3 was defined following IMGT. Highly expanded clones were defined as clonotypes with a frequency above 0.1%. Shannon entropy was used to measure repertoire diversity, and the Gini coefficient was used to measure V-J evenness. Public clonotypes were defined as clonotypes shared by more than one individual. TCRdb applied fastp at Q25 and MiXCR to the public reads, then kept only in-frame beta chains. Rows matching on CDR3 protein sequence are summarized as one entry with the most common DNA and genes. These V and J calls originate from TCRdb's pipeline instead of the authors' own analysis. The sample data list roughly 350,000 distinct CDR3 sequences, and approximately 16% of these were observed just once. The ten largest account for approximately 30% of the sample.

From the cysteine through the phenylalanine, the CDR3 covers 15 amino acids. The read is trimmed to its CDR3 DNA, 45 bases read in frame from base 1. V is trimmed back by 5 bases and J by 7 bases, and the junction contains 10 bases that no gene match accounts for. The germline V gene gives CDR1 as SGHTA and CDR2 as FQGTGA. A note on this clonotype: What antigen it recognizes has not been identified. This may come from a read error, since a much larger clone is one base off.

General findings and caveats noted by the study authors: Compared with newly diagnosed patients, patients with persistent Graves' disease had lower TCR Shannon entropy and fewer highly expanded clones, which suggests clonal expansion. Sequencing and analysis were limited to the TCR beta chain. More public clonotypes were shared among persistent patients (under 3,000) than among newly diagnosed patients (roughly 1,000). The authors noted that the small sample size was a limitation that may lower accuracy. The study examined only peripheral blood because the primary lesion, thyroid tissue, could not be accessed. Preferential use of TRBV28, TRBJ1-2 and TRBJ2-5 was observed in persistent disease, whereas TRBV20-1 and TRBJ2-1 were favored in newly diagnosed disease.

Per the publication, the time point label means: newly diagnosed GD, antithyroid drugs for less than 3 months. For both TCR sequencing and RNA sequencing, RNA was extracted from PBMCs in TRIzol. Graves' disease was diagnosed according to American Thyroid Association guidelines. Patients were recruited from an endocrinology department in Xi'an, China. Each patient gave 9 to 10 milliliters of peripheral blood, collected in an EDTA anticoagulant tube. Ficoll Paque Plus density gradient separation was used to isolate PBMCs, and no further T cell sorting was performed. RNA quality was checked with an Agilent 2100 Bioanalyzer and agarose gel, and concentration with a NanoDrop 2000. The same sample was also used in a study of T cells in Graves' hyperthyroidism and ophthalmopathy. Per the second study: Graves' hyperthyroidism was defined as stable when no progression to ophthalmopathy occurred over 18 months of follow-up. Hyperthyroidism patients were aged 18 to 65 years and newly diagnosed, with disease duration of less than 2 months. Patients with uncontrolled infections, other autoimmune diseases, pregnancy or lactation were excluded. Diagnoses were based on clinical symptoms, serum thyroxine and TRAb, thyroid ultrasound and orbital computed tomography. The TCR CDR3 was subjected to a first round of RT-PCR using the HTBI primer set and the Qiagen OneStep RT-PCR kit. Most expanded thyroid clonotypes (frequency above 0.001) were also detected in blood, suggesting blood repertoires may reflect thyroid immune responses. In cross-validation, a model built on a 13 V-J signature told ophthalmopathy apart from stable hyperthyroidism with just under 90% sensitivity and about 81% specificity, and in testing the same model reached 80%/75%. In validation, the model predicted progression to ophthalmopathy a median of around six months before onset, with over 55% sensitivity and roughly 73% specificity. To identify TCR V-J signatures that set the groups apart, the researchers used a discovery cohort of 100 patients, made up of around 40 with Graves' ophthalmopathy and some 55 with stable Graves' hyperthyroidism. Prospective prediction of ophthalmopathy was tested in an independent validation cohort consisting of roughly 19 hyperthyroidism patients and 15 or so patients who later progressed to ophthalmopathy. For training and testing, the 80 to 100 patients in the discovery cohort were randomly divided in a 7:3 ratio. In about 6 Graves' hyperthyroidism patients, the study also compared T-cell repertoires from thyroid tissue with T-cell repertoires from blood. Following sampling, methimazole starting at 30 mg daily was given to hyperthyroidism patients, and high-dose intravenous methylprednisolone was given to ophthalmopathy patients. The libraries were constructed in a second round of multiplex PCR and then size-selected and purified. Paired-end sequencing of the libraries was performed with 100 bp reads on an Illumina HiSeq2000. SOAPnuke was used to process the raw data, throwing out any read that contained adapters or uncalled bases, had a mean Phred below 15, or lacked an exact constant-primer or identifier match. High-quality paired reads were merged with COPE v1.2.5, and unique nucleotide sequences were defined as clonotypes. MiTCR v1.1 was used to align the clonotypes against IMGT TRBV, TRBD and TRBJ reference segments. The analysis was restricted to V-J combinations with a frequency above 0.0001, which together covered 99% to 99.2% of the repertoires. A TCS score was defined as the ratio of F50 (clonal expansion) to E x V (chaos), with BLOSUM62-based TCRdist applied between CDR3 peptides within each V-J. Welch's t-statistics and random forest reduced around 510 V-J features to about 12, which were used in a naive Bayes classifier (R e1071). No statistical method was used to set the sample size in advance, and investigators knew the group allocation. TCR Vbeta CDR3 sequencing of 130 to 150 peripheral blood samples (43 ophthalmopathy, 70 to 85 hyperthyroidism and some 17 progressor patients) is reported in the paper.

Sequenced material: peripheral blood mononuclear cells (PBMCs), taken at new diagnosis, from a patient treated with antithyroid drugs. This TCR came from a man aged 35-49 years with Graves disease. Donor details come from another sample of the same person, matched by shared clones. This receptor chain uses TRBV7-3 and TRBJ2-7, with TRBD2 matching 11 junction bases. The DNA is TGTGCCAGCAGCCGAGGGACTAGCGGATACAATGAGCAGTACTTC. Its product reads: CASSRGTSGYNEQYF.